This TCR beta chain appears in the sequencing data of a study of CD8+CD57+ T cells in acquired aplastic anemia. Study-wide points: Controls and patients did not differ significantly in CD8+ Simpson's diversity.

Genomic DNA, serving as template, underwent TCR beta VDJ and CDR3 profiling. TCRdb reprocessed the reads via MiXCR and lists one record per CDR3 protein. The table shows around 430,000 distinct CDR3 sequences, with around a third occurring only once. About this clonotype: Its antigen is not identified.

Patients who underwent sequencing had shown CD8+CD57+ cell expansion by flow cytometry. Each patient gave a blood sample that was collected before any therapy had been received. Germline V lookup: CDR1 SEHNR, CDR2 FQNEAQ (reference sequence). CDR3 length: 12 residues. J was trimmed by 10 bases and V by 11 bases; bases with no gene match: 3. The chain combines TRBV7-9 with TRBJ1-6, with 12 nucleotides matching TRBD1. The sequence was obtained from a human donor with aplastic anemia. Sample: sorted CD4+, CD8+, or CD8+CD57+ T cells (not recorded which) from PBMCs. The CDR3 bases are TGTGCCTGGGGGACAGGGGGCTCACCCCTCCACTTT. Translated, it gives CAWGTGGSPLHF. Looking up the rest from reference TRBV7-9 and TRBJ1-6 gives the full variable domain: DTGVSQNPRHKITKRGQNVTFRCDPISEHNRLYWYRQTLGQGPEFLTYFQNEAQLEKSRLLSDRFSAERPKGSFSTLEIQRTEQGDSAMYLCAWGTGGSPLHFGNGTRLTVT.